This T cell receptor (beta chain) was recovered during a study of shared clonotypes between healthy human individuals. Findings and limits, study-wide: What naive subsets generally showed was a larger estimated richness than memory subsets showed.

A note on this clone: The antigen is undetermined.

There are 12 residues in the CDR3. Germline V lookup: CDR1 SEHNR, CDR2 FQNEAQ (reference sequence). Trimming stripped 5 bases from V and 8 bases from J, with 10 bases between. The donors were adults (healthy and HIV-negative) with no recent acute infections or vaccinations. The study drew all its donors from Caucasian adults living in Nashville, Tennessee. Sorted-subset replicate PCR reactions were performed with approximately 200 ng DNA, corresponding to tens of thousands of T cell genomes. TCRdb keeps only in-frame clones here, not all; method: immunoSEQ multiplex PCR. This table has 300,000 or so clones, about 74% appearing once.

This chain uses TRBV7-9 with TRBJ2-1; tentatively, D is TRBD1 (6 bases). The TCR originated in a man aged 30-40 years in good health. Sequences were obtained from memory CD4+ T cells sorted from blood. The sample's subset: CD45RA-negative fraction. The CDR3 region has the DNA TGTGCCAGCAGCCCACAGGGCTATGAGCAGTTCTTC. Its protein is CASSPQGYEQFF.